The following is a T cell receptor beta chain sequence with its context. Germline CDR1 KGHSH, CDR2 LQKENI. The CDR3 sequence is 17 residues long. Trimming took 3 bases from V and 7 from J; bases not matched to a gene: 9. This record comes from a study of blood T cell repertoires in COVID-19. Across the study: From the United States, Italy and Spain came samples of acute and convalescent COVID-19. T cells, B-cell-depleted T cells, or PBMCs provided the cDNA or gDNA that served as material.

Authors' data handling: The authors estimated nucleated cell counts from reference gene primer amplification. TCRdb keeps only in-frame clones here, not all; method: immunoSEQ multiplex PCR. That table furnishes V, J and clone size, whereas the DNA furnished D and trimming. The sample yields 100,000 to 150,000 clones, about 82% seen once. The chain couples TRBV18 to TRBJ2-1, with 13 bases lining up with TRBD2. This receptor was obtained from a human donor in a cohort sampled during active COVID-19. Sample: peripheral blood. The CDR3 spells CASSPQRTSGSLNEQFF. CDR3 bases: TGTGCCAGCTCACCTCAACGGACTAGCGGGAGTTTAAATGAGCAGTTCTTC.